The 25 T cell receptor beta chains given below trace back to one sample, sequenced in a study of blood T cell repertoires in COVID-19. Only in-frame clones appear in the TCRdb table, and some are missing; sequencing was by immunoSEQ multiplex PCR. The sample lists 150,000 to 200,000 clones, roughly 88% occurring once. Material: peripheral blood. These receptor sequences come from a man between 18 and 35 years old with COVID-19, enrolled during active disease.

This chain connects TRBV4-3 to TRBJ2-4, with D possibly being TRBD1 (5 bases). This CDR3 spans 13 amino acids. V lost 0 bases and J 9 bases, leaving 9 bases between the germline ends. The germline CDR1 and CDR2 sequences are LGHNA and YSLEER. CDR3 sequence: CASSQDRDSIQYF. The DNA for the CDR3 is TGCGCCAGCAGCCAAGACAGGGATAGCATTCAGTACTTC.

This clone was observed many times. The rearrangement uses TRBV6-5 and TRBJ2-1, with 7 bases lining up with TRBD2. The V segment lost 2 bases and the J segment 6 bases; nucleotides outside the gene matches: 4. The germline gives CDR1 MNHEY, CDR2 SVGAGI. The CDR3 spans 14 residues. The DNA of the CDR3 is TGTGCCAGCAGTTACGCGACTAGCTTCAATGAGCAGTTCTTC. Protein: CASSYATSFNEQFF.

This chain connects TRBV9 to TRBJ1-1, with D possibly being TRBD1 (6 bases). Germline CDR1 reads SGDLS; CDR2 reads YYNGEE. The ends were cut back, 0 bases at V and 6 bases at J, with 12 bases in the middle. The CDR3 has 14 residues. The CDR3 reads CASSVVQGGPEAFF. Written as DNA, the CDR3 is TGTGCCAGCAGCGTAGTACAGGGAGGGCCTGAAGCTTTCTTT.

The chain recombines TRBV6-5 with TRBJ2-3, with a tentative D call TRBD2 (7 bases). Trimming removed 4 bases from V and 4 bases from J, with 9 bases in between. The CDR3 is 13 amino acids. CDR1 and CDR2 from the germline V gene are MNHEY and SVGAGI. CDR3 DNA: TGTGCCAGCAGTTTAGGGGGGGCAGATACGCAGTATTTT. This gives the protein CASSLGGADTQYF.

The genes are TRBV6-2 or TRBV6-3 and TRBJ2-1; 8 bases align to TRBD1. The CDR3 is 14 residues long. With 6 bases clipped from V and 5 bases from J, the junction kept 6 bases outside the gene matches. The germline CDR1 and CDR2 sequences are MNHEY and SVGEGT. CDR3 nucleotide sequence: TGTGCCAGCAGCCCGACAGGGGTGCACAATGAGCAGTTCTTC. Its translation is CASSPTGVHNEQFF.

V usage is TRBV7-9 and J usage is TRBJ2-2, with TRBD1 matching 8 bases. The CDR3 consists of 15 residues. The germline CDR1 and CDR2 sequences are SEHNR and FQNEAQ (reference sequence). V was pared by 2 bases and J by 7 bases, with 6 bases of the junction left unmatched. The CDR3 loop reads CASSLRPGGIGELFF. CDR3 in DNA: TGTGCCAGCAGCTTAAGGCCAGGGGGCATCGGGGAGCTGTTTTTT.

This clone was seen more than once but under ten times. The genes are TRBV11-1 and TRBJ1-5; TRBD1 aligns across 8 bases. With 6 bases clipped from V and 6 bases from J, the junction kept 10 bases outside the gene matches. The CDR3 loop spans 15 amino acids. Germline loops: CDR1 SGHAT, CDR2 FQDESV (reference sequence). This CDR3 is CASSNGQGGGQPQHF. In nucleotides, the CDR3 is TGTGCCAGCAGTAATGGACAGGGCGGTGGTCAGCCCCAGCATTTT.

The rearrangement uses TRBV27 and TRBJ1-6; D uncertain. V gave up 3 bases and J gave up 10 bases, with 13 bases separating them. The CDR3 is made up of 14 amino acids. In germline, CDR1 is MNHEY, CDR2 SMNVEV (reference sequence). The CDR3 DNA reads TGTGCCAGCAGTTTGGTGGTTGGTGGCTCACCCCTCCACTTT. It codes for CASSLVVGGSPLHF.

The chain has TRBV6-7 and TRBJ2-2; TRBD1 matches 8 bases. TRBV6-7 is classed as an ORF, of uncertain function. The CDR3 covers 16 residues. Trimming took 4 bases from V and 3 from J; bases not matched to a gene: 7. This CDR3 is CASSFPGGAYTGELFF. The CDR3 DNA sequence: TGTGCCAGCAGTTTCCCAGGGGGCGCGTACACCGGGGAGCTGTTTTTT.

The chain joins TRBV5-1 to TRBJ2-7; no reliable D call. Trimming cost V 1 base and J 4 bases, with 6 bases left between them. Looked up from germline, CDR1 is SGHRS and CDR2 is YFSETQ. The CDR3 extends over 12 amino acids. The CDR3 nucleotides are TGCGCCAGCAGCTTGCTCGGGTACGAGCAGTACTTC. This encodes CASSLLGYEQYF.

A few counts support this clone. The rearrangement uses TRBV12-3 or TRBV12-4 and TRBJ1-5; D unresolved. This CDR3 spans 13 amino acids. V was trimmed by 3 bases and J by 3 bases, leaving 6 bases between them. The CDR3 bases are TGTGCCAGCAGTTTCCACAACAATCAGCCCCAGCATTTT. As protein: CASSFHNNQPQHF.

The chain carries TRBV19 and TRBJ2-7; D uncertain. The CDR3 contains 14 residues. Germline-derived CDR1 and CDR2 are LNHDA and SQIVND (reference sequence). V shed 5 bases and J shed 0 bases, with 11 bases lying between them. The CDR3 spells CASSVLRGSYEQYF. The CDR3 bases are TGTGCCAGTAGTGTCCTCCGAGGCTCCTACGAGCAGTACTTC.

This clone has only a few counts. The V and J genes are TRBV3-1 (or the pseudogene TRBV3-2) and TRBJ1-2; D is unresolved. V dropped 1 base and J dropped 2 bases, with 8 bases sitting between them. Germline V lookup: CDR1 LGHDT, CDR2 YNNKEL (reference sequence). The CDR3 sequence is 14 residues long. As DNA, the CDR3 is TGTGCCAGCAGCCAAGGGCCCGTCAACTATGGCTACACCTTC. Translation gives CASSQGPVNYGYTF.

This clone has a single count. The chain has TRBV2 and TRBJ1-2; D remains ambiguous. The CDR3 is 12 residues long. Trimming pared 7 bases from V and 4 bases from J, leaving 10 bases between. From germline, CDR1 is SNHLY and CDR2 FYNNEI. CDR3 sequence: CASITGSYGYTF. The CDR3 bases are TGTGCCAGCATCACCGGGAGCTATGGCTACACCTTC.

The chain links TRBV11-3 to TRBJ1-5; no firm D call. Trimming removed 3 bases at V and 0 bases at J, with 9 bases between. The germline CDR1 and CDR2 sequences are SGHNT and YENEEA. The CDR3 consists of 15 residues. The CDR3 sequence is CASSFYSPSNQPQHF. The CDR3 DNA is TGTGCCAGCAGCTTTTACTCGCCTAGCAATCAGCCCCAGCATTTT.

The chain employs TRBV6-2 or TRBV6-3 and TRBJ1-2; no reliable D call. CDR1 and CDR2 from the germline V gene are MNHEY and SVGEGT. The CDR3 has 15 residues. V was shortened by 0 bases and J by 4 bases, with 12 bases between the two germline ends. Written as DNA, the CDR3 is TGTGCCAGCAGTTACTCGTACGGGGTTCGCTATGGCTACACCTTC. Translated: CASSYSYGVRYGYTF.

The chain has TRBV6-6 and TRBJ1-2; 8 bases are a match to TRBD1. Losses at the gene ends were 0 bases for V and 4 bases for J; bases not matched to a gene: 7. Germline CDR1 is MNHNY and CDR2 is SVGAGI (reference sequence). The CDR3 covers 16 residues. The CDR3 region has the DNA TGTGCCAGCAGTTACTCGAGCAGGGGGCGCGTCTATGGCTACACCTTC. The encoded protein is CASSYSSRGRVYGYTF.

The CDR3 sequence is CASSYTGYEQYF. CDR3 nucleotide sequence: TGTGCCAGCAGTTACACAGGCTACGAGCAGTACTTC. The chain has TRBV6-2 or TRBV6-3 and TRBJ2-7; tentatively, D is TRBD1 (5 bases). CDR3 size: 12 residues. Germline loops: CDR1 MNHEY, CDR2 SVGEGT. V lost 2 bases, J lost 3 bases, and 5 bases lay in between.

Only one count was recorded for this clone. The V call is TRBV2, the J call TRBJ2-3; D ambiguous. Germline CDR1 and CDR2: SNHLY and FYNNEI. V was cut by 4 bases and J by 1 base, with 12 bases left in between. The CDR3 is 15 residues long. CDR3 amino acids: CASSARSPGTDTQYF. The CDR3 nucleotides read TGTGCCAGCAGTGCCCGGTCCCCCGGCACAGATACGCAGTATTTT.

The J gene is TRBJ1-1, the V gene TRBV19, with TRBD1 matching over 8 bases. CDR3 size: 13 residues. CDR1 LNHDA and CDR2 SQIVND come from the germline V gene (reference sequence). The J segment lost 8 bases and the V segment lost 1 base, leaving 3 bases of the junction unmatched. The CDR3 is CASSIGTGIEAFF. CDR3 bases: TGTGCCAGTAGTATAGGGACAGGGATCGAAGCTTTCTTT.

V is TRBV28 and J is TRBJ1-6; 8 nucleotides match TRBD1. This CDR3 has 15 residues. CDR1 MDHEN and CDR2 SYDVKM come from the germline V gene. J lost 4 bases, V lost 8 bases, and 7 bases had no gene match. The CDR3 loop reads CASHRGNTYNSPLHF. The DNA of the CDR3 is TGTGCCAGCCACAGGGGGAATACTTATAATTCACCCCTCCACTTT.

V gene TRBV10-3 combines with J gene TRBJ2-7; 8 nucleotides align to TRBD1. The length of the CDR3 is 14 residues. V shed 6 bases and J 3 bases; nucleotides not matched to a gene: 7. In germline, CDR1 is ENHRY, CDR2 SYGVKD. CDR3 in amino acids: CAIRPGQEFYEQYF. The CDR3 region has the DNA TGTGCCATCAGGCCGGGACAGGAGTTCTACGAGCAGTACTTC.

The genes are TRBV19 and TRBJ2-7; no clear D gene. Per the germline V gene, CDR1 is LNHDA and CDR2 is SQIVND (reference sequence). The CDR3 spans 14 residues. V gave up 1 base and J gave up 4 bases, with 11 bases separating them. The chain's CDR3 is CASSIGGIGYEQYF. CDR3 nucleotides: TGTGCCAGTAGTATAGGCGGAATCGGATACGAGCAGTACTTC.

The chain recombines TRBV28 with TRBJ2-4, with 8 bases aligning to TRBD1. Germline CDR1 is MDHEN and CDR2 is SYDVKM. There are 21 residues in the CDR3. The junction had 24 bases not matched to a gene; V was cut back by 5 bases and J by 3 bases. The CDR3 DNA reads as TGTGCCAGCAGTCCCTTTGGTACCGGGACAGGTTCGAGGGGTAACAAAAACATTCAGTACTTC. It specifies CASSPFGTGTGSRGNKNIQYF. The complete variable domain, with remaining parts taken from reference TRBV28 and TRBJ2-4, reads DVKVTQSSRYLVKRTGEKVFLECVQDMDHENMFWYRQDPGLGLRLIYFSYDVKMKEKGDIPEGYSVSREKKERFSLILESASTNQTSMYLCASSPFGTGTGSRGNKNIQYFGAGTRLSVL.

This clone was observed at least ten times. The CDR3 sequence is CASSLGPGTGVYEQYF. The DNA for the CDR3 is TGTGCCAGCAGTTTAGGGCCCGGGACAGGGGTGTACGAGCAGTACTTC. This sequence joins TRBV27 and TRBJ2-7, with 10 nucleotides matching TRBD1. This CDR3 is 16 amino acids long. V shed 2 bases and J 4 bases; nucleotides not matched to a gene: 8. Germline V CDR1 and CDR2: MNHEY, SMNVEV (reference sequence).